This is a list of T cell receptor beta chains from one sample in a study of cytomegalovirus exposure and HLA in healthy donors. The data were produced by immunoSEQ multiplex PCR, yet TCRdb's version contains in-frame clones alone and is incomplete. In the table there are roughly 110,000 clones, about 71% of which are singletons. Specimen: PBMCs. The receptors originated from a boy younger than 18 in good health and CMV-seronegative. CDR3s include the opening cysteine and the closing phenylalanine or tryptophan.

j_gene	v_gene	CDR3aa
TRBJ2-5	TRBV7-9	CASSTFGTSGGETQYF
TRBJ2-7	TRBV9	CASSAADGTSYEQYF
TRBJ1-5	TRBV6-1	CASSVGGNQPQHF
TRBJ2-3	TRBV12-5	CASGSCQGTGETDTQYF
TRBJ1-4	TRBV4-1	CASSQGVSKNRDRLFF
TRBJ2-7	TRBV5-4	CASSLGLAGSYEQYF
TRBJ2-5	TRBV30	CAWSVPAGGWETQYF
TRBJ1-2	TRBV2	CASSDSPGAYGYTF
TRBJ2-1	TRBV12-5	CASGLAQHRPDTSYNEQFF
TRBJ2-5	TRBV7-9	CASSLGQQETQYF
TRBJ1-2	TRBV6-5	CASSRGNHNGYTF
TRBJ2-3	TRBV30	CAWSAPGVGTDTQYF
TRBJ1-2	TRBV6-6	CASSYAQGAGGYTF
TRBJ1-2	TRBV28	CASSKRQNYGYTF
TRBJ1-1	TRBV9	CASSVGQGTTEAFF
TRBJ2-1	TRBV10-3	CAISDIVRGGLDNEQFF
TRBJ2-2	TRBV6-1	CASGSGSRTGELFF
TRBJ2-7	TRBV5-4	CASSMGQLTYEQYF
TRBJ2-7	TRBV30	CAWSVQASSYEQYF
TRBJ2-2	TRBV7-3	CASSPNLQGAGELFF
TRBJ2-7	TRBV5-4	CASRRNQGPYEQYF
TRBJ2-7	TRBV15	CATKTASSFVQYF
TRBJ2-7	TRBV11-2	CASSLGLTPSYEQYF
TRBJ1-1	TRBV27	CASSLSTDRGSTEAFF
TRBJ2-1	TRBV14	CASSPQGRFGNEQFF
TRBJ2-7	TRBV13	CASSFYPSGKTYEQYF
TRBJ2-5	TRBV7-9	CASSLLTLDRVQETQYF
TRBJ1-5	TRBV6-1	CASSAYRTWDSNQPQHF
TRBJ2-2	TRBV2	CASSNTNTGELFF
TRBJ1-5	TRBV19	CASSGDSYQPQHF
TRBJ2-7	TRBV5-6	CASSTGQSYEQYF
TRBJ2-7	TRBV29-1	CSAGQGSYEQYF
TRBJ2-5	TRBV5-1	CASSSILAGDPQYF
TRBJ1-3	TRBV9	CASSVRGGTGVFSGNTIYF
TRBJ1-5	TRBV2	CASTTQISNQPQHF
TRBJ1-2	TRBV5-1	CASSLESVYGYTF
TRBJ2-7	TRBV6-1	CASSEFPDEQYF
TRBJ2-3	TRBV6-1	CASSEARTSGRGTDTQYF
TRBJ1-6	TRBV19	CASSSDRVGNSPLHF
TRBJ2-1	TRBV11-2	CASSFRRGDEQFF
TRBJ1-2	TRBV27	CASSTTTGGGYTF
TRBJ2-7	TRBV6-5	CASSYTLAGPYEQYF
TRBJ2-7	TRBV5-1	CASSTGTGGFYEQYF
TRBJ1-1	TRBV5-1	CASSPRLGNTEAFF
TRBJ1-2	TRBV30	CAWDRGNYGYSF
TRBJ2-7	TRBV10-3	CAITPTGMGGAKYEQYF
TRBJ2-7	TRBV14	CASSQDALAAVYF
TRBJ1-3	TRBV2	CASTGSSGNTIYF
TRBJ2-3	TRBV27	CASSKTGPDTQYF
TRBJ2-1	TRBV6-5	CASSSSGGSYNEQFF
TRBJ2-7	TRBV10-3	CAISDSQGDLGEQYF